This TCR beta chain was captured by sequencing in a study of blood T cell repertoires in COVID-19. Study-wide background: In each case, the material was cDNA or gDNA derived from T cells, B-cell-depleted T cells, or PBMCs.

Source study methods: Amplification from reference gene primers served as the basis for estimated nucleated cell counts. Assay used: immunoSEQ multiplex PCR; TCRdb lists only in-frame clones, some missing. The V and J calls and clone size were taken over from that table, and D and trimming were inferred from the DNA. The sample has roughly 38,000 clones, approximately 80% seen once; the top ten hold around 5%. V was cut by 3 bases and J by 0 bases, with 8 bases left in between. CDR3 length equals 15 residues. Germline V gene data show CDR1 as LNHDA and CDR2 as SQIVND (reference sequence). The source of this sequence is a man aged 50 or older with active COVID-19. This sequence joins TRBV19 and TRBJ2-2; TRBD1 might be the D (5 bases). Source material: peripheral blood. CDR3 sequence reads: CASSIQGSNTGELFF. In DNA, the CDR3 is TGTGCCAGTAGTATCCAGGGCTCGAACACCGGGGAGCTGTTTTTT. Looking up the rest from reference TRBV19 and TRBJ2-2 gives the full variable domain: DGGITQSPKYLFRKEGQNVTLSCEQNLNHDAMYWYRQDPGQGLRLIYYSQIVNDFQKGDIAEGYSVSREKKESFPLTVTSAQKNPTAFYLCASSIQGSNTGELFFGEGSRLTVL.